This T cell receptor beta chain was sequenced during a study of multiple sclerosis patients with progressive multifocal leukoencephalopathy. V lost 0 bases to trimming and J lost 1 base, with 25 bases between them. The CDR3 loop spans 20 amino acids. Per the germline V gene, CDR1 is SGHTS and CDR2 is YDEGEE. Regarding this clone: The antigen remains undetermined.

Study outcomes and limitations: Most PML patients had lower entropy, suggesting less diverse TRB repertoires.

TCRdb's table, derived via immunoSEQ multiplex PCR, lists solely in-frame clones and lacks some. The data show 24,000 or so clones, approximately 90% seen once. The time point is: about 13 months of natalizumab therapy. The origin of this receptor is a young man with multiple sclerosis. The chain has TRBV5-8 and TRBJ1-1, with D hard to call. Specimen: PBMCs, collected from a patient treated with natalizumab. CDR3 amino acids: CASSLAFYPGAMSENTEAFF. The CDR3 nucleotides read TGTGCCAGCAGCTTGGCCTTCTATCCGGGCGCAATGAGTGAGAACACTGAAGCTTTCTTT.